This T cell receptor beta chain was retrieved from a study of T-cell memory formation after mild COVID-19. Study information: Largely, TCR clusters stayed within a single donor.

Turning to this clonotype: Its specificity is not known.

Germline loops: CDR1 ENHRY, CDR2 SYGVKD. Deletions cut 5 bases from V and 3 bases from J, with 10 bases between. The CDR3 sequence is 13 residues long. Study-level points and caveats: CD4/CD8 balance held among clones contracting day 15 to 85, and later expanders leaned CD4+. Nothing showed for sure that second-wave clones peaking on day 37 were SARS-CoV-2 specific. The study detected some responding clones in pre-infection memory, suggesting cross-reactive memory joined.

Each CDR3 protein is one row after TCRdb ran MiXCR on the 5' RACE reads. This table holds more than 350,000 distinct CDR3 sequences, around a fifth found once. The clonotype comes from an adult woman who had mild COVID-19 (a few samples of this study predate the infection). Cell type and time point are not known. This rearrangement joins TRBV10-3 to TRBJ2-5; TRBD1 might be the D (6 bases). The specimen sequenced was PBMCs or a T cell subset sorted from them (not recorded which). The CDR3 sequence: CAISPGQKETQYF. Here the CDR3 DNA reads TGTGCCATCAGTCCCGGACAGAAAGAGACCCAGTACTTC.